The 8 T cell receptor beta chains below all came from one sample that was sequenced in a study of HIV-infected patients and healthy controls. Reverse transcription used around 480 ng RNA and constant-region primers for alpha and beta. Using multiplexing indices, alpha and beta chain libraries were generated apart by chain-specific third strand synthesis. MiXCR, applied by TCRdb to the 5' RACE reads, yields one record per CDR3 protein. The sample holds 5,000 to 6,500 distinct CDR3 sequences, 20% seen once. Antiretroviral therapy had run roughly three months, about 14 weeks, before follow-up blood collection. The repertoire came from unfractionated whole blood and reflected all unsorted peripheral T cells. Here the sequenced sample was blood, taken during antiretroviral therapy. Receptors originate from an adult with HIV infection.

Within the sample, this clonotype is medium-sized (0.01 to 0.1%). The V and J genes are TRBV12-3 or TRBV12-4 and TRBJ2-3; no clear D. Trimming stripped 4 bases from V and 2 bases from J, with 7 bases between. The CDR3 totals 13 residues. CDR3 coding DNA: TGTGCCAGCAGTTCGGAAGACACAGATACGCAGTATTTT. It encodes CASSSEDTDTQYF.

This clonotype was seen a few times. The V and J genes are TRBV20-1 and TRBJ2-4; 7 bases fit TRBD2. The CDR3 contains 15 residues. V was clipped by 5 bases and J by 0 bases; unmatched bases: 7. Germline CDR1 reads DFQATT; CDR2 reads SNEGSKA (reference sequence). Here the CDR3 reads CSAGAGLEAKNIQYF. CDR3 nucleotides: TGCAGTGCTGGGGCCGGACTAGAAGCCAAAAACATTCAGTACTTC.

This clonotype counts as medium-sized. The V call is TRBV5-1, the J call TRBJ2-5; D uncertain. Looked up from germline, CDR1 is SGHRS and CDR2 is YFSETQ. This CDR3 contains 12 residues. Trimming removed 0 bases at V and 4 bases at J, with 4 bases between. CDR3 nucleotide sequence: TGCGCCAGCAGCTTGGAAGGAGAGACCCAGTACTTC. This gives the protein CASSLEGETQYF. Combining the CDR3 with reference TRBV5-1 and TRBJ2-5 gives the whole variable domain KAGVTQTPRYLIKTRGQQVTLSCSPISGHRSVSWYQQTPGQGLQFLFEYFSETQRNKGNFPGRFSGRQFSNSRSEMNVSTLELGDSALYLCASSLEGETQYFGPGTRLLVL.

Only a few counts were recorded for this clonotype. The gene calls are TRBV6-2 or TRBV6-3 and TRBJ1-2; D gene ambiguous. Trimming removed 3 bases at V and 0 bases at J, with 14 bases between. In germline, CDR1 is MNHEY, CDR2 SVGEGT. The CDR3 contains 16 residues. The CDR3 DNA reads as TGTGCCAGCAGTTATCAACGACTACTAGCTAACTATGGCTACACCTTC. This translates into CASSYQRLLANYGYTF.

In this sample, this clonotype is medium-sized. The chain links TRBV6-5 to TRBJ2-1; 8 bases line up with TRBD2. The germline CDR1 and CDR2 sequences are MNHEY and SVGAGI. The CDR3 loop spans 13 amino acids. With V trimmed by 4 bases and J by 9 bases, 5 bases remained unmatched. CDR3 bases: TGTGCCAGCAGTTCCGCGGGGGGTCTTGAGCAGTTCTTC. Translated, it gives CASSSAGGLEQFF.

Regarding this clonotype: This may be a read error, as it is one base from a much larger clone. The rearrangement uses TRBV4-1 and TRBJ1-5; the D is unclear. Germline-derived CDR1 and CDR2 are MGHRA and YSYEKL. With 0 bases removed from V and 2 bases from J, the gap between germline ends came to 11 bases. The CDR3 contains 16 residues. CDR3 sequence: CASSQDSGRGNQPQHF. The CDR3 nucleotides read TGCGCCAGCAGCCAAGACAGTGGGCGAGGCAATCAGCCCCAGCATTTT.

This clonotype occurred many times. V gene TRBV4-3 combines with J gene TRBJ1-4; TRBD1 is a possible D gene (6 bases). Germline V gene sequence: CDR1 LGHNA, CDR2 YSLEER. V was trimmed by 1 base and J by 7 bases, leaving 16 bases between them. The CDR3 spans 16 residues. CDR3 amino acids: CASSQVYGGQGEKLFF. The CDR3 coding sequence is TGCGCCAGCAGCCAAGTATACGGGGGCCAAGGTGAAAAACTGTTTTTT.

This clonotype is classed as medium-sized. The CDR3, as DNA: TGCGCCAGCAGCTTGCCCGACAGGGTCGGCACAGATACGCAGTATTTT. It specifies CASSLPDRVGTDTQYF. V usage is TRBV5-1 and J usage is TRBJ2-3; TRBD1 matches at 7 bases. Losses at the gene ends were 1 base for V and 1 base for J; bases not matched to a gene: 6. The CDR3 covers 16 residues. Per germline, CDR1 SGHRS and CDR2 YFSETQ.